This T cell receptor beta chain comes out of a study of T cell changes during pregnancy in multiple sclerosis. The CDR3 runs 11 residues. CDR1 MNHEY and CDR2 SVGAGI come from the germline V gene. V was cut by 11 bases and J by 2 bases, with 10 bases left in between. Data came from immunoSEQ multiplex PCR; TCRdb stores just in-frame clones and leaves some out. This sample has about 72,000 clones, with about nine tenths found just once. Sequenced here: peripheral blood, sampled in the third trimester of pregnancy. This receptor was taken from a female donor in good health, enrolled as a control in a pregnancy study. The chain joins TRBV6-5 to TRBJ2-7; D is perhaps TRBD2 (5 bases). In DNA, the CDR3 is TGTGCCGCGGGCCCGGCCTACGAGCAGTACTTC. It codes for CAAGPAYEQYF.